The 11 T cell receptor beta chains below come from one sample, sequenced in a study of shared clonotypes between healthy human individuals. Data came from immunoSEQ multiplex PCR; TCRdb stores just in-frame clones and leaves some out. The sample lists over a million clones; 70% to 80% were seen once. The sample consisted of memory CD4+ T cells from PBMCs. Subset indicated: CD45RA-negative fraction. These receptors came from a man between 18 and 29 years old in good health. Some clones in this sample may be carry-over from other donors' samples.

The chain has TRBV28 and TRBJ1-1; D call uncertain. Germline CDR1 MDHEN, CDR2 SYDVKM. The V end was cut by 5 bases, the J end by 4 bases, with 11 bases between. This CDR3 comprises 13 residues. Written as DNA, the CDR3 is TGTGCCAGCAGTACACACCGGGGCACTGAAGCTTTCTTT. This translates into CASSTHRGTEAFF.

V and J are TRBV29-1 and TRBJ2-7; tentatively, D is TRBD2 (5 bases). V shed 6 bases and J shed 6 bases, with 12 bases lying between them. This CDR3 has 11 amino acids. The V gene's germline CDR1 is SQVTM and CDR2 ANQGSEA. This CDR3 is CSVGWRAEQYF. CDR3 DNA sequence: TGCAGCGTAGGTTGGCGGGCCGAGCAGTACTTC.

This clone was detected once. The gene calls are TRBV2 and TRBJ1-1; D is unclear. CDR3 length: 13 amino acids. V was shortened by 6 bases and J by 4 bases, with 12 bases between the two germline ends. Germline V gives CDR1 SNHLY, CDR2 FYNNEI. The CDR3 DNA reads TGTGCCAGCAGCGCCGGCGAAGGCACTGAAGCTTTCTTT. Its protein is CASSAGEGTEAFF.

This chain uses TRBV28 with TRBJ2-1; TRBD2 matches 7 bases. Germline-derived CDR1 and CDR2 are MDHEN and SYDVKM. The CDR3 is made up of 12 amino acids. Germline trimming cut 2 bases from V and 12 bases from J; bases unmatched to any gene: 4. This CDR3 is CASSLLADAQFF. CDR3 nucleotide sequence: TGTGCCAGCAGTTTACTAGCGGACGCGCAGTTCTTC.

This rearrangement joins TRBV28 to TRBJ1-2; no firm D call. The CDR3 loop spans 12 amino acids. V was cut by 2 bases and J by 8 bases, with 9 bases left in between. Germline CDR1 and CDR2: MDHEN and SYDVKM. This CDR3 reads CASSLPPLGYTF. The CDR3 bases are TGTGCCAGCAGTTTACCCCCCCTCGGCTACACCTTC.

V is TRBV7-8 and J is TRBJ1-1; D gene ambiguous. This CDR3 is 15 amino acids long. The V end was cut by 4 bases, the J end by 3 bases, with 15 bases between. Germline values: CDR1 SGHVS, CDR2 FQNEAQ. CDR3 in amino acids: CASSYRDPRDTEAFF. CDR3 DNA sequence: TGTGCCAGCAGCTACCGGGATCCCCGGGACACTGAAGCTTTCTTT.

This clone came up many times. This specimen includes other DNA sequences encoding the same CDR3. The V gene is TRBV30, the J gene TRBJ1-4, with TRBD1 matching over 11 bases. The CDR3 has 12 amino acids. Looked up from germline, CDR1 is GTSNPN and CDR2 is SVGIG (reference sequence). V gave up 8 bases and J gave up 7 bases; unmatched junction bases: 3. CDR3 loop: CARGQGGEKLFF. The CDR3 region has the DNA TGTGCCCGGGGACAGGGGGGTGAAAAACTGTTTTTT.

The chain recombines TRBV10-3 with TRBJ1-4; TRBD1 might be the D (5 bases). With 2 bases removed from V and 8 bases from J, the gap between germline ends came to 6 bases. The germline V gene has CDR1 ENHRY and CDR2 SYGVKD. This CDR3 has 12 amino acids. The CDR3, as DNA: TGTGCCATCAGTGAGGCAGGGGAAAAACTGTTTTTT. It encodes CAISEAGEKLFF.

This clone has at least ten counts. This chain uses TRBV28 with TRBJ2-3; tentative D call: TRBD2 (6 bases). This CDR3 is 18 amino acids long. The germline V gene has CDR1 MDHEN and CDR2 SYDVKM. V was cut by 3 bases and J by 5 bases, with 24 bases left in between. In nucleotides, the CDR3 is TGTGCCAGCAGTTTCCGATTTCCCGGAGGAGGGTACGGAGATACGCAGTATTTT. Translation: CASSFRFPGGGYGDTQYF.

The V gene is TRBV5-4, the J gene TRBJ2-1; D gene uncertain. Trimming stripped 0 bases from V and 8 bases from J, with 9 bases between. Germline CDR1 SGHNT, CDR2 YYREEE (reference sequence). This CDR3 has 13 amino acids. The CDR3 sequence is CASSLGTRYEQFF. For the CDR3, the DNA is TGTGCCAGCAGCTTGGGGACGAGGTATGAGCAGTTCTTC. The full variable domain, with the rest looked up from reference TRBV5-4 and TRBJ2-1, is ETGVTQSPTHLIKTRGQQVTLRCSSQSGHNTVSWYQQALGQGPQFIFQYYREEENGRGNFPPRFSGLQFPNYSSELNVNALELDDSALYLCASSLGTRYEQFFGPGTRLTVL.

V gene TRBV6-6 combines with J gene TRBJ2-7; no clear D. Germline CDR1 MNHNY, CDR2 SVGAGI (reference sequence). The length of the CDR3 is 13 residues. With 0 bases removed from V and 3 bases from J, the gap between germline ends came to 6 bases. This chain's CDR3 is CASSYSSNYEQYF. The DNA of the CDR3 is TGTGCCAGCAGTTACTCGTCAAACTACGAGCAGTACTTC.